The TCR beta chain under discussion was sequenced for a study of control samples from healthy donors and cancer patients. Method: immunoSEQ multiplex PCR; TCRdb's copy keeps in-frame clones and lacks some. Of 40,000 to 50,000 clones in the sample, around 75% were seen once. V was clipped by 2 bases and J by 6 bases; unmatched bases: 10. The CDR3 totals 15 residues. In germline, CDR1 is SGDLS, CDR2 YYNGEE. The gene calls are TRBV9 and TRBJ2-5; 7 bases match TRBD2. This clonotype was sampled from a male donor with melanoma. Sequencing used formalin-fixed, paraffin-embedded tissue. CDR3 amino acids: CASSVQGTKVQTQYF. CDR3 DNA sequence: TGTGCCAGCAGCGTCCAAGGGACTAAAGTGCAGACCCAGTACTTC.